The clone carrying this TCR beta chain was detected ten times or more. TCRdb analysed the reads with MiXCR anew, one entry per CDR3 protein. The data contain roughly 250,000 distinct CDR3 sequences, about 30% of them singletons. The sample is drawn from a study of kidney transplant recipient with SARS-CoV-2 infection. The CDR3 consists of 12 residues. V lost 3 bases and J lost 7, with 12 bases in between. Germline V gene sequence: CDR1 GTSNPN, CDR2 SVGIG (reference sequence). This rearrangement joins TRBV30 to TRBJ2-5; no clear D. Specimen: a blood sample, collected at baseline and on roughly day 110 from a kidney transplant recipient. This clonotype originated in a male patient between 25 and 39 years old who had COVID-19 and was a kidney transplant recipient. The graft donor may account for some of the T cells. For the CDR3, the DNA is TGTGCCTGGAGAACGGTGGTCGGGACCCAGTACTTC. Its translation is CAWRTVVGTQYF.